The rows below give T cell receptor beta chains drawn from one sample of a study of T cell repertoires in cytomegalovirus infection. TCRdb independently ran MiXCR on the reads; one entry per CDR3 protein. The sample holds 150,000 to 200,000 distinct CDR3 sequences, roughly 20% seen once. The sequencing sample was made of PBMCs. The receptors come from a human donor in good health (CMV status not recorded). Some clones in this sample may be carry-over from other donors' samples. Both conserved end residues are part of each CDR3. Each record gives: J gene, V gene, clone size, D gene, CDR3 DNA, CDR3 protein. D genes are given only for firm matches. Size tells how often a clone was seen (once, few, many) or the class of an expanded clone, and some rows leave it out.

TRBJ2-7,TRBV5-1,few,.,TGCGCCAGCAGCCGCACAGACAGGACGAGGGGTGGTACCTACGAGCAGTACTTC,CASSRTDRTRGGTYEQYF
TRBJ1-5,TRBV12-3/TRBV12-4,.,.,TGTGCCAGCAGTTTTTTGGGCTATAGCAATCAGCCCCAGCATTTT,CASSFLGYSNQPQHF
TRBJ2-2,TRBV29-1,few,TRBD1,TGCAGCGCTACAGAACAGGGGGCATCGGGGGAGCTGTTTTTT,CSATEQGASGELFF
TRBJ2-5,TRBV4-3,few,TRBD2,TGCGCCAGCAGCCAAGATCATAGGGGTAGCGGGACCCAAGAGACCCAGTACTTC,CASSQDHRGSGTQETQYF
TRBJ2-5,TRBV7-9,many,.,TGTGCCAGCAGCCCCGCCGGGGGCAAAGAGACCCAGTACTTC,CASSPAGGKETQYF
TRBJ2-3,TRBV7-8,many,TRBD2,TGTGCCAGCAGCTTACCTAGCGGGAGTAACCAGTATTTT,CASSLPSGSNQYF
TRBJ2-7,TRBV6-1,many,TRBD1,TGTGCCAGCAGTCGACAGGGGGACTTCTGCTTC,CASSRQGDFCF
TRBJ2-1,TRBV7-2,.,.,TGTGCCAGCAGCTTACGGGAAAAACAGTTCTTC,CASSLREKQFF
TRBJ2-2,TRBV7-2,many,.,TGTGCCAGCAGCTTACTAATCGGCGCCGGGGAGCTGTTTTTT,CASSLLIGAGELFF
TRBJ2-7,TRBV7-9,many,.,TGTGCCAGCAGCTCGGACGTGGGGGAGCAGTACTTC,CASSSDVGEQYF
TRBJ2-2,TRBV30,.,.,TGTGCCTGGAAGAAGAAGGGGGGGACCGGGGAGCTGTTTTTT,CAWKKKGGTGELFF
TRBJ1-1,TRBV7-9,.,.,TGTGCCAGCAGCCCCGGACAGATCAACACTGAAGCTTTCTTT,CASSPGQINTEAFF
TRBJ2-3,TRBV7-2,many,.,TGTGCCAGCAGCTTAGAGTTTTTGGCTAGGTCTGCAGATACGCAGTATTTT,CASSLEFLARSADTQYF
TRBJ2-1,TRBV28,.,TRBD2,TGTGCCAGCAGTTCCCCCGACAGCGGGAGGGATAATGAGCAGTTCTTC,CASSSPDSGRDNEQFF
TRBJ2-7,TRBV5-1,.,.,TGCGCCAGCAGCGCGGACCTTCGCTACGAGCAGTACTTC,CASSADLRYEQYF
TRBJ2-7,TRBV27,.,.,TGTGCCAGCAGTTTATTCACAGGACAAGCCTACGAGCAGTACTTC,CASSLFTGQAYEQYF
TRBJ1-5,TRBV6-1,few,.,TGTGCCAGCAGTGAAAGGGACCGGCTTTATCAGCCCCAGCATTTT,CASSERDRLYQPQHF
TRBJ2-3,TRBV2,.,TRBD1,TGTGCCAGCAGTTCGACAGGGGAATACACAGATACGCAGTATTTT,CASSSTGEYTDTQYF
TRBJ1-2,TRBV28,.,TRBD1,TGTGCCAGCAGCTCCGCGGGGACAGGGGTCGGCTATGGCTACACCTTC,CASSSAGTGVGYGYTF
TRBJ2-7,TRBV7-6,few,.,TGTGCCAGCAGCCCGATCACGGGCACCTACGAGCAGTACTTC,CASSPITGTYEQYF
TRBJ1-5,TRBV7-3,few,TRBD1,TGTGCCAGCAGCATAGACAGGGAACAGCCCCAGCATTTT,CASSIDREQPQHF
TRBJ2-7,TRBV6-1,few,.,TGTGCCAGCAGTGAGGGCGCAGATTACGAGCAGTACTTC,CASSEGADYEQYF
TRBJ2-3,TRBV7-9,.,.,TGTGGCAGCAGCTTAGAACAGCCCTCCCGCACAGATACGCAGTATTTT,CGSSLEQPSRTDTQYF
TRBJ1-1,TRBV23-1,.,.,TGCGCCAGCAGTCATAGACGGAGCATGAACACTGAAGCTTTCTTT,CASSHRRSMNTEAFF
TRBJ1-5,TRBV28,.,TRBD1,TGTGCCAGCAGGCCGACAGGGAACGAGCAGCCCCAGCATTTT,CASRPTGNEQPQHF
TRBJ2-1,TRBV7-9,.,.,TGTGCCAGCAGCCCCGAGTTCTTC,CASSPEFF
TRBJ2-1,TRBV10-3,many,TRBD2,TGTGCCATCAGTGAGATACTAGCGGATTACAATGAGCAGTTCTTC,CAISEILADYNEQFF
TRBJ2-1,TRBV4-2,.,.,TGTGCCAGCAGCCAAGAAGGAAGGAGTGAGCAGTTCTTC,CASSQEGRSEQFF
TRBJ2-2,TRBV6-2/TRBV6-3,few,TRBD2,TGTGCCAGCAGCCTGAACCTAGCGGGAGGGGACACCGGGGAGCTGTTTTTT,CASSLNLAGGDTGELFF
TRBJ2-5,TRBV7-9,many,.,TGTGCCAGCAGCTTAGGCCTAGTTCAAGGAGAGACCCAGTACTTC,CASSLGLVQGETQYF
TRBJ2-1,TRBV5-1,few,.,TGCGCCAGCAGCTTAGGGGGGCGTGCCTACAATGAGCAGTTCTTC,CASSLGGRAYNEQFF
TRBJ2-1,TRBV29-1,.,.,TGCAGCGTTGATGGGACGTTTTACAATGAGCAGTTCTTC,CSVDGTFYNEQFF
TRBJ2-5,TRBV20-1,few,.,TGCAGTGCTAGAGATTGGCGTGGGAGGCGCGAGACCCAGTACTTC,CSARDWRGRRETQYF
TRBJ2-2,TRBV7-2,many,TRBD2,TGTGCCAGCAGCTCTGGACTAGCACCACACGGGGAGCTGTTTTTT,CASSSGLAPHGELFF
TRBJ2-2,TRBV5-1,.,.,TGCGCCAGCAGCCGAGACACTGACACCGGGGAGCTGTTTTTT,CASSRDTDTGELFF
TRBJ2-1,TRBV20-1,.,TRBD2,TGCAGTGCTTCACCGGGACTAGCGGGGGTTAGCTCCTACAATGAGCAGTTCTTC,CSASPGLAGVSSYNEQFF
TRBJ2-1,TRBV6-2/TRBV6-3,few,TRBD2,TGTGCCAGCAGTTACTGGGCCGGGACTAGCGGGAGGGACGAGCAGTTCTTC,CASSYWAGTSGRDEQFF
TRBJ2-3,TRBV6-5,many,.,TGTGCCAGCAGTTACGGGATAGAAGGCACAGATACGCAGTATTTT,CASSYGIEGTDTQYF
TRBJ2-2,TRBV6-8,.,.,TGTGCCAGCAGCTCCCGGAGGGCCTCAAGGTCCGGGGAGCTGTTTTTT,CASSSRRASRSGELFF
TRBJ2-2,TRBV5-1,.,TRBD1,TGCGCCAGCAGCTTGGGACAGGGTGGCGCCGGGGAGCTGTTTTTT,CASSLGQGGAGELFF
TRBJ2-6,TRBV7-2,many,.,TGTGCCAGCAGCTTAGTCGCTCAGGGGGACTTTTCTGGGGCCAACGTCCTGACTTTC,CASSLVAQGDFSGANVLTF
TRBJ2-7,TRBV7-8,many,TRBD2,TGTGCCAGCAGCTTACTAGCGGGAGGGTTTGCCTACGAGCAGTACTTC,CASSLLAGGFAYEQYF